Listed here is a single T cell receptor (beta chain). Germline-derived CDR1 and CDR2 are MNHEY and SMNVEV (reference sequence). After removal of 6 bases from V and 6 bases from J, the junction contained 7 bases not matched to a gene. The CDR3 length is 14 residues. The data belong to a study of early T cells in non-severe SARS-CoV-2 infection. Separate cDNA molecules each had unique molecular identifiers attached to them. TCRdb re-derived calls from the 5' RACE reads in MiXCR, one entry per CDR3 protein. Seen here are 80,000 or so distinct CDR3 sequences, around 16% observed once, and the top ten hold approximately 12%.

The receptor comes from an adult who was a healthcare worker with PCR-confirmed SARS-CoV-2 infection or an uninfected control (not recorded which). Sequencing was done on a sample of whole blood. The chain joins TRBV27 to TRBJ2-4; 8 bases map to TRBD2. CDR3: CASSRLARGNIQYF. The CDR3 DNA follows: TGTGCCAGCAGCCGACTAGCGAGGGGAAACATTCAGTACTTC.